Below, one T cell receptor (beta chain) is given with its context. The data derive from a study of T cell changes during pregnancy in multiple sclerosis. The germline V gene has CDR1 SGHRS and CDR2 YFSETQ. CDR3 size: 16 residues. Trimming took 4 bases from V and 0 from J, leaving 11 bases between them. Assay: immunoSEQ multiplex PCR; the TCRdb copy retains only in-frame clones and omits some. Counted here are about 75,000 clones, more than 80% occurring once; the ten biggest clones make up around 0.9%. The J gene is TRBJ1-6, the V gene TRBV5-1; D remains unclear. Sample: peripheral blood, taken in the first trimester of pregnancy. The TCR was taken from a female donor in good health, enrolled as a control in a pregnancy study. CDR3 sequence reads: CASSPDWSSYNSPLHF. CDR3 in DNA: TGCGCCAGCAGCCCTGACTGGAGCTCCTATAATTCACCCCTCCACTTT.